The 19 T cell receptor beta chains below all came from one sample that was sequenced in a study of beta chain features in type 1 diabetes. No antigen has been assigned to these receptors. Reverse transcription of all isolated RNA meant that expressed TCRB transcripts were sequenced. Sequencing used immunoSEQ multiplex PCR; TCRdb keeps in-frame clones, though not all of them. The sample lists about 400,000 clones, 10% to 15% occurring once. Regarding the study as a whole: TCRB CDR3s were moderately but significantly shorter in Type 1 diabetes patients in all four CD4+ subsets.

The sequencing sample was made of naive CD4+ T cells from blood. Every receptor here comes from a young woman with type 1 diabetes.

The rearrangement links TRBV7-9 to TRBJ2-7; D might be TRBD1 (6 bases). The V gene's germline CDR1 is SEHNR and CDR2 FQNEAQ (reference sequence). V lost 6 bases, J lost 0 bases, and 24 bases lay in between. The CDR3 consists of 18 residues. The CDR3: CASRSIQLRGQNSYEQYF. DNA for the CDR3: TGTGCCAGCAGATCAATCCAGCTCCGCGGACAGAACTCCTACGAGCAGTACTTC.

This clone showed up just a few times. J is TRBJ2-2 and V is TRBV9; D remains ambiguous. The CDR3 sequence is 12 residues long. CDR1 is SGDLS, CDR2 YYNGEE, per germline. Trimming took 0 bases from V and 8 from J, leaving 5 bases between them. In DNA form, the CDR3 reads TGTGCCAGCAGCGTAGAGAGGGGGGAGCTGTTTTTT. It encodes CASSVERGELFF.

The chain uses TRBV7-9 and TRBJ2-1; 12 bases line up with TRBD2. The CDR3 is made up of 15 amino acids. The V gene end was trimmed by 4 bases and the J gene end by 3 bases; junction bases not matched to a gene: 1. Looked up from germline, CDR1 is SEHNR and CDR2 is FQNEAQ (reference sequence). Here the CDR3 DNA reads TGTGCCAGCAGCTCTAGCGGGGGGGTCTACAATGAGCAGTTCTTC. Its translation is CASSSSGGVYNEQFF.

The rearrangement joins TRBV5-1 to TRBJ2-5, with 8 bases fitting TRBD1. Germline V gives CDR1 SGHRS, CDR2 YFSETQ. The CDR3 sequence is 13 residues long. With 4 bases clipped from V and 4 bases from J, the junction kept 3 bases outside the gene matches. In nucleotides, the CDR3 is TGCGCCAGCAGCCCAGGGACAGGAGAGACCCAGTACTTC. Its protein is CASSPGTGETQYF.

V gene TRBV29-1 combines with J gene TRBJ2-3; TRBD1 might be the D (6 bases). Trimming cost V 1 base and J 6 bases, with 29 bases left between them. CDR3 length: 19 amino acids. Germline values: CDR1 SQVTM, CDR2 ANQGSEA. Here the CDR3 DNA reads TGCAGCGTTGAAGGTCGGACAGTCTTAAGACTTGGGTTAATGGATACGCAGTATTTT. The encoded protein is CSVEGRTVLRLGLMDTQYF.

This sequence joins TRBV12-5 and TRBJ2-2; D not certain. This CDR3 has 14 residues. CDR1 and CDR2 (germline): LGHNT, FRNRAP. V was clipped by 4 bases and J by 1 base, with 7 bases between them. CDR3 sequence: CASGSAGNTGELFF. In nucleotides, the CDR3 is TGTGCTAGTGGTTCCGCCGGGAACACCGGGGAGCTGTTTTTT.

V gene TRBV2 combines with J gene TRBJ1-5; 7 bases match TRBD1. Germline CDR1 SNHLY, CDR2 FYNNEI. This CDR3 has 15 residues. V lost 8 bases, J lost 1 base, and 8 bases stayed unmatched. Here the CDR3 DNA reads TGTGCCAGCCGGAGGACCAGGGGGAGCAATCAGCCCCAGCATTTT. It codes for CASRRTRGSNQPQHF.

This clone was picked up a small number of times. This sequence joins TRBV5-1 and TRBJ1-1; no firm D call. Germline CDR1 reads SGHRS; CDR2 reads YFSETQ. Trimming took off 7 bases at V and 1 base at J, with 11 bases between the two ends. This CDR3 comprises 13 residues. CDR3 nucleotide sequence: TGCGCCAGCGGTAGCGAGGGGAACACTGAAGCTTTCTTT. It yields the protein CASGSEGNTEAFF.

This rearrangement joins TRBV15 to TRBJ2-1; 8 nucleotides line up with TRBD1. Germline V gene data show CDR1 as LNHNV and CDR2 as YYDKDF (reference sequence). There are 17 residues in the CDR3. With 2 bases clipped from V and 6 bases from J, the junction kept 12 bases outside the gene matches. Here the CDR3 DNA reads TGTGCCACCAGCAGACCGACAGGGGCAGGGGGAAGCAATGAGCAGTTCTTC. Protein: CATSRPTGAGGSNEQFF.

This clone was observed a handful of times. The DNA for the CDR3 is TGTGCCAGCAGCTTAGCCGGGACACAACAGGTCTATGGCTACACCTTC. Its translation is CASSLAGTQQVYGYTF. The V call is TRBV7-9, the J call TRBJ1-2, with D tentatively TRBD1 (6 bases). The V end was cut by 0 bases, the J end by 4 bases, with 15 bases between. The length of the CDR3 is 16 residues. The V gene's germline CDR1 is SEHNR and CDR2 FQNEAQ (reference sequence).

The chain links TRBV5-8 to TRBJ1-2; 11 bases fit TRBD1. Trimming took 4 bases from V and 7 from J; bases not matched to a gene: 6. The CDR3 runs 14 residues. Germline CDR1 SGHTS, CDR2 YDEGEE. In DNA form, the CDR3 reads TGTGCCAGCAGCAAGGACAGGGGGCTCTCTGGCTACACCTTC. It translates to CASSKDRGLSGYTF.

In its sample, this clone was seen a few times. The chain uses TRBV10-3 and TRBJ2-3, with D maybe TRBD2 (6 bases). The germline CDR1 and CDR2 sequences are ENHRY and SYGVKD. Trimming pared 8 bases from V and 3 bases from J, leaving 12 bases between. This CDR3 has 13 amino acids. The CDR3 region has the DNA TGTGCCATCGGGGGGAGCGGTACAGATACGCAGTATTTT. As protein: CAIGGSGTDTQYF.

This clone was counted between two and nine times. CDR3 DNA sequence: TGTGCCAGCAGCATAACTAGCGGGTCCTACGAGCAGTACTTC. Translating gives CASSITSGSYEQYF. The chain is built from TRBV7-2 and TRBJ2-7, with TRBD2 identical over 9 bases. V dropped 5 bases and J dropped 1; count of bases not matched to a gene: 3. This CDR3 comprises 14 residues. Germline CDR1 SGHTA, CDR2 FQGNSA.

This chain connects TRBV2 to TRBJ1-1, with 9 bases identical to TRBD1. The V gene end was trimmed by 11 bases and the J gene end by 4 bases; junction bases not matched to a gene: 8. CDR1 is SNHLY and CDR2 is FYNNEI in the germline V gene. CDR3 length: 13 residues. The CDR3 spells CAGRTGEATEAFF. CDR3 DNA: TGTGCCGGACGGACAGGGGAAGCCACTGAAGCTTTCTTT.

This clone has more than one count but fewer than ten. V gene TRBV14 combines with J gene TRBJ1-1; D is unclear. The germline V gene encodes CDR1 SGHDN and CDR2 FVKESK. V gave up 10 bases and J gave up 1 base, with 13 bases separating them. This CDR3 region has 13 residues. The CDR3 loop is CATTRGGNTEAFF. The CDR3 coding sequence is TGTGCCACCACCCGAGGAGGGAACACTGAAGCTTTCTTT.

CDR3 amino acids: CASSEEGFGNTIYF. The CDR3 DNA reads as TGTGCCAGCAGTGAGGAGGGATTCGGAAACACCATATATTTT. The rearrangement uses TRBV25-1 and TRBJ1-3; the D is unclear. The germline CDR1 and CDR2 sequences are MGHDK and SYGVNS. The CDR3 consists of 14 residues. Trimming left V 3 bases short and J 4 bases short, with 10 bases between.

In this sample, this clone turned up a few times. V and J are TRBV12-5 and TRBJ2-2, with unresolved D. Trimming took off 4 bases at V and 7 bases at J, with 7 bases between the two ends. The CDR3 extends over 12 amino acids. CDR1 LGHNT and CDR2 FRNRAP come from the germline V gene. For the CDR3, the DNA is TGTGCTAGTGGTTCCCTACTCGGGGAGCTGTTTTTT. Residues: CASGSLLGELFF.

This clone came up a few times. V gene TRBV25-1 combines with J gene TRBJ2-7; D perhaps matches TRBD2 (6 bases). Germline assignment: CDR1 MGHDK and CDR2 SYGVNS. The V end lost 1 base, the J end lost 0 bases, and 10 bases lay between the germline ends. The CDR3 runs to 15 residues. The CDR3 DNA follows: TGTGCCAGCAGTGAATCGGGACTCAGCTCCTACGAGCAGTACTTC. Translating it yields CASSESGLSSYEQYF.

The V gene is TRBV11-1, the J gene TRBJ2-1, with D hard to call. The germline V gene encodes CDR1 SGHAT and CDR2 FQDESV (reference sequence). The V end was cut by 5 bases, the J end by 0 bases, with 11 bases between. The CDR3 extends over 15 amino acids. CDR3 DNA sequence: TGTGCCAGCAGCCCTAACCCGAGCTCCTACAATGAGCAGTTCTTC. Translated, it gives CASSPNPSSYNEQFF.